This T cell receptor beta chain was captured by sequencing in a study of CD8 T cells in ankylosing spondylitis. Regarding the study as a whole: Clones linked to disease were reported to show significant enrichment in matched ankylosing spondylitis synovial fluid.

The CDR3 length is 15 residues. Per germline, CDR1 SGHRS and CDR2 YFSETQ. V lost 7 bases and J lost 1, with 18 bases in between. With regard to this clonotype: The antigen is not known.

TCRdb redid the calling of the 5' RACE reads with MiXCR, one entry per CDR3 protein. The repertoire holds just over 350,000 distinct CDR3 sequences, with approximately 20% as singletons. The sample was blood, either unsorted or a sorted T cell fraction (not recorded which). This clonotype originated in a male donor with ankylosing spondylitis or in good health (not recorded which). This rearrangement joins TRBV5-1 to TRBJ2-7; a possible D gene is TRBD2 (6 bases). CDR3 residues: CASGRELALSYEQYF. The CDR3 DNA reads TGCGCCAGCGGTAGAGAACTAGCCCTATCCTACGAGCAGTACTTC.